A selection of T cell receptor beta chains follows, all from one sample in a study of blood T cell repertoires in COVID-19. TCRdb keeps only in-frame clones here, not all; method: immunoSEQ multiplex PCR. The repertoire includes more than 200,000 clones, approximately 90% of them detected once, and approximately 2.1% sits in the top ten. Sample: peripheral blood. The receptors here all came from a woman aged 35 to 49 who had recovered from COVID-19. The CDR3 runs from the conserved cysteine through the conserved F or W. Each record gives: CDR3 length, J gene, clone size, V gene, D gene, CDR3 DNA, CDR3 protein. A D gene is named only where the DNA matches it firmly. The size of a clone is reported for some rows only, either as once, few or many, or as a class for expanded clones.

14	TRBJ2-7	once	TRBV21-1	-	TGTGCCAGCAGCAAAGCGCACACCGCCTACGAGCAGTACTTC	CASSKAHTAYEQYF
14	TRBJ1-1	-	TRBV6-5	-	TGTGCCAGCAGTTACCAGGGGCCGAACACTGAAGCTTTCTTT	CASSYQGPNTEAFF
16	TRBJ1-2	-	TRBV7-8	TRBD1	TGTGCCAGCAGCTTAGAGCCGACAGGGGGGTTGTATGGCTACACCTTC	CASSLEPTGGLYGYTF
16	TRBJ2-2	-	TRBV4-1	TRBD1	TGCGCCAGCAGCCAAGAGGGACAGCCGGGCACCGGGGAGCTGTTTTTT	CASSQEGQPGTGELFF
15	TRBJ2-1	-	TRBV9	-	TGTGCCAGCAGCGTAGTCTCGGGCTCCTACAATGAGCAGTTCTTC	CASSVVSGSYNEQFF
14	TRBJ2-2	-	TRBV10-3	-	TGTGCCATCAGTGGGGGCGCGAACACCGGGGAGCTGTTTTTT	CAISGGANTGELFF
17	TRBJ1-5	few	TRBV19	-	TGTGCCAGTAGTATGGGGGCGGGGGGCGTCGGCAATCAGCCCCAGCATTTT	CASSMGAGGVGNQPQHF
16	TRBJ2-7	-	TRBV19	-	TGTGCCAGTAGTATAGATCGATTAGCTCCTTCCTACGAGCAGTACTTC	CASSIDRLAPSYEQYF
15	TRBJ2-5	-	TRBV6-2/TRBV6-3	-	TGTGCCAGCAGTTACTCGTTCCAGGGAAAAGAGACCCAGTACTTC	CASSYSFQGKETQYF
11	TRBJ1-2	-	TRBV3-1/TRBV3-2	-	TGTGCCAGCAGGGGCGGGACTGGCTACACCTTC	CASRGGTGYTF
15	TRBJ2-1	-	TRBV7-9	-	TGTGCCAGCAGCGCCTCTAGTTACCGGTACAATGAGCAGTTCTTC	CASSASSYRYNEQFF
13	TRBJ2-2	-	TRBV19	-	TGTGCCAGTAGTTCCACACATACCGGGGAGCTGTTTTTT	CASSSTHTGELFF
16	TRBJ2-3	few	TRBV6-4	TRBD2	TGTGCCAGCAGTGACTCGACTAGCGGGGGGGCAGATACGCAGTATTTT	CASSDSTSGGADTQYF
13	TRBJ2-5	-	TRBV28	-	TGTGCCAGCAGCCGTCATGTCGCGGAGACCCAGTACTTC	CASSRHVAETQYF
18	TRBJ2-5	-	TRBV7-2	TRBD2	TGTGCCAGCAGCCCACCGGGGGGGACTAGCGGTAGGGGAGAGACCCAGTACTTC	CASSPPGGTSGRGETQYF
13	TRBJ1-1	-	TRBV9	-	TGTGCCAGCAGCGTAGAGGCTAACAGCAAGGCTTTCTTT	CASSVEANSKAFF
16	TRBJ2-5	-	TRBV4-1	-	TGCGCCAGCAGCCAAGAGCCGGGACTGACACAAGAGACCCAGTACTTC	CASSQEPGLTQETQYF
11	TRBJ1-1	-	TRBV12-3/TRBV12-4	-	TGTGCCAGCAGTCCGGGGGCTGAAGCTTTCTTT	CASSPGAEAFF
15	TRBJ1-5	-	TRBV7-2	-	TGTGCCAGCAGCCCGCAACGGGGGAACGGTCAGCCCCAGCATTTT	CASSPQRGNGQPQHF
14	TRBJ2-1	-	TRBV7-9	-	TGTGCCAGCAGCTTAGGGTCTAGCTGGCGGGAACAGTTCTTC	CASSLGSSWREQFF
14	TRBJ1-4	-	TRBV28	-	TGTGCCAGCAGTTTTGGGGGGGGTAGTGAAAAACTGTTTTTT	CASSFGGGSEKLFF
16	TRBJ2-7	once	TRBV19	-	TGTGCCAGTAGTATAGATCCGCGCCCCGGGGCCTACGAGCAGTACTTC	CASSIDPRPGAYEQYF
16	TRBJ2-7	-	TRBV4-3	TRBD1	TGCGCCAGCAGCCAATCTTGGACAGGGAAATTCTACGAGCAGTACTTC	CASSQSWTGKFYEQYF
15	TRBJ2-4	-	TRBV5-5	TRBD1	TGTGCCAGCAGCTCTCCGACAGGGACCAAAAACATTCAGTACTTC	CASSSPTGTKNIQYF
15	TRBJ2-3	-	TRBV24-1	TRBD2	TGTGCCACGGCGGGAGGGCAGGCGCCCGGAGATACGCAGTATTTT	CATAGGQAPGDTQYF
14	TRBJ1-2	-	TRBV25-1	TRBD1	TGTGCCAGCAGTGGACAGGGACGATTAAGAGGCTACACCTTC	CASSGQGRLRGYTF
17	TRBJ2-6	once	TRBV27	-	TGTGCCAGCAGTCGAAGGACAGTCCTCTCTGGGGCCAACGTCCTGACTTTC	CASSRRTVLSGANVLTF
14	TRBJ2-7	-	TRBV3-1/TRBV3-2	-	TGTGCCAGCAGCCAACTTTTCGCGCCCTACGAGCAGTACTTC	CASSQLFAPYEQYF
15	TRBJ2-2	few	TRBV7-3	-	TGTGCCAGCAGCTTAAGCGGGGGCAACACCGGGGAGCTGTTTTTT	CASSLSGGNTGELFF
12	TRBJ1-1	-	TRBV27	-	TGTGCCAGCAGTTTAGGGCAGGGGAGAGCTTTCTTT	CASSLGQGRAFF
17	TRBJ2-2	once	TRBV18	TRBD2	TGTGCCAGCTCACAGACTAGCGGGGGACAGAACACCGGGGAGCTGTTTTTT	CASSQTSGGQNTGELFF
17	TRBJ2-2	-	TRBV19	TRBD1	TGTGCCAGTAGTATATACGGGACAGGGACAAACACCGGGGAGCTGTTTTTT	CASSIYGTGTNTGELFF
14	TRBJ2-5	-	TRBV4-3	TRBD1	TGCGCCAGCAGCCAAGGGACAGGGCAAGAGACCCAGTACTTC	CASSQGTGQETQYF
15	TRBJ2-1	-	TRBV7-9	TRBD1	TGTGCCAGCAGCCGAGAGGACAGGGGGCTGAATGAGCAGTTCTTC	CASSREDRGLNEQFF
14	TRBJ1-5	-	TRBV19	-	TGTGCCAGTAGTCCCCGACAAAATAATCAGCCCCAGCATTTT	CASSPRQNNQPQHF
15	TRBJ2-5	-	TRBV5-1	TRBD1	TGCGCCAGCAGCCGGGACAGCGGATACCAAGAGACCCAGTACTTC	CASSRDSGYQETQYF
13	TRBJ2-7	-	TRBV9	TRBD1	TGTGCCAGCAGCTCCGGGACAGCCCACGAGCAGTACTTC	CASSSGTAHEQYF
17	TRBJ2-6	-	TRBV19	-	TGTGCCAGTAGCCCCCCGGGGGTTGTTAGGGGGGCCAACGTCCTGACTTTC	CASSPPGVVRGANVLTF
14	TRBJ2-7	-	TRBV6-4	TRBD2	TGTGCCAGCAGTCCCACCGGGACTAGCACCGAGCAGTACTTC	CASSPTGTSTEQYF
15	TRBJ2-3	-	TRBV11-3	-	TGTGCCAGCAGCCCTGAGGGCAGGGGTACAGATACGCAGTATTTT	CASSPEGRGTDTQYF
18	TRBJ2-7	few	TRBV4-1	TRBD2	TGCGCCAGCAGCCTCGGACTAGCGGGAGGGCAGGTAGGATACGAGCAGTACTTC	CASSLGLAGGQVGYEQYF
15	TRBJ1-4	-	TRBV3-1/TRBV3-2	-	TGTGCCAGCAGCCAAGATTCGGTTGTCGCAGAAAAACTGTTTTTT	CASSQDSVVAEKLFF
16	TRBJ2-1	-	TRBV7-9	TRBD2	TGTGCCAGCAGACCTAGCGGGGGGGCCGCCTACAATGAGCAGTTCTTC	CASRPSGGAAYNEQFF
15	TRBJ1-2	-	TRBV19	-	TGTGCCAGTAGTAGGTCCGCGAGATCTAACTATGGCTACACCTTC	CASSRSARSNYGYTF
15	TRBJ2-1	-	TRBV15	TRBD2	TGTGCCACCAGCAGAGGGTCTAGCGGGAGAACTGAGCAGTTCTTC	CATSRGSSGRTEQFF
17	TRBJ2-6	-	TRBV14	TRBD1	TGTGCCAGCAGCGGGACAGGTCTATCCTCTGGGGCCAACGTCCTGACTTTC	CASSGTGLSSGANVLTF
16	TRBJ2-3	-	TRBV3-1/TRBV3-2	TRBD2	TGTGCCAGCAGCCTTAGGGGAGTAGCGGGGACAGATACGCAGTATTTT	CASSLRGVAGTDTQYF
15	TRBJ2-2	-	TRBV5-1	TRBD1	TGCGCCAGCAGCTTGGAAGTAGGGGGCTCCGGGGAGCTGTTTTTT	CASSLEVGGSGELFF
13	TRBJ1-2	-	TRBV27	-	TGTGCCAGCAGTTTTAGCAGTAACTATGGCTACACCTTC	CASSFSSNYGYTF
11	TRBJ1-2	-	TRBV6-4	-	TGTGCCAGCAGTACAGGTTATGGCTACACCTTC	CASSTGYGYTF
15	TRBJ2-1	-	TRBV19	TRBD2	TGTGCCAGTAGTATGGGACTAGCGGGTTCATATGAGCAGTTCTTC	CASSMGLAGSYEQFF
15	TRBJ2-2	-	TRBV24-1	TRBD1	TGTGCCACCAGTGATTGGACAGGGGGCTTCGGGGAGCTGTTTTTT	CATSDWTGGFGELFF
16	TRBJ2-3	-	TRBV5-1	TRBD1	TGCGCCAGCAGCTTCCCCGGGCAGGGGGTTAGGGATACGCAGTATTTT	CASSFPGQGVRDTQYF
19	TRBJ1-6	-	TRBV3-1/TRBV3-2	-	TGTGCCAGCAGCCAGGATTCGGACAGCCGCTTTTCTTATAATTCACCCCTCCACTTT	CASSQDSDSRFSYNSPLHF